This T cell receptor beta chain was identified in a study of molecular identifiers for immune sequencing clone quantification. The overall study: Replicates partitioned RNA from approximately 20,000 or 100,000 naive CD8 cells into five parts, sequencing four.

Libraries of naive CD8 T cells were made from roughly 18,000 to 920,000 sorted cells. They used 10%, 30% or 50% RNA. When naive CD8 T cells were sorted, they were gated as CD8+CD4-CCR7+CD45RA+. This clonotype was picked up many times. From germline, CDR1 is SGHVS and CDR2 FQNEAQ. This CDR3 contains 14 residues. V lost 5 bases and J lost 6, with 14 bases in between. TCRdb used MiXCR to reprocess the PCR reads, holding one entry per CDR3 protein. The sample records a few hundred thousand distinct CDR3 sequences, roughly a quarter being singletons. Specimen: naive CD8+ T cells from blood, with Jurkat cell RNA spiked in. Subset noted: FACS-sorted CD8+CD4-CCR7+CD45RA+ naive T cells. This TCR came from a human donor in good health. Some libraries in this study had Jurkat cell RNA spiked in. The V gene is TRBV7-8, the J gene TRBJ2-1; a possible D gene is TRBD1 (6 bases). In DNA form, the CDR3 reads TGTGCCAGCAGCCCGACCGGGACAATCAATGAGCAGTTCTTC. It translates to CASSPTGTINEQFF.